This TCR beta chain was observed in a study of blood T cell repertoires in COVID-19. On the study more broadly: PBMCs, B-cell-depleted T cells, or T cells provided the cDNA or gDNA that made up the material.

In the source study's methods: How many nucleated cells were present was estimated from reference gene primer amplification. Generated by immunoSEQ multiplex PCR, the TCRdb table keeps only in-frame clones and is missing some. The DNA was the basis for D and trimming; V, J and clone size are from that table. The sample records approximately 53,000 clones, around 80% being singletons. The CDR3 has 12 amino acids. V was trimmed by 2 bases and J by 15 bases, leaving 16 bases between them. The germline CDR1 and CDR2 sequences are GTSNPN and SVGIG (reference sequence). This receptor was taken from a man in his forties with acute or convalescent COVID-19. The rearrangement joins TRBV30 to TRBJ1-4, with no clear D. Sequenced sample: peripheral blood. The CDR3 DNA sequence: TGTGCCTGGAGTAGCTACGCCCCGGGGATGTTTTTT. Its protein product is CAWSSYAPGMFF.